The 32 T cell receptor beta chains given below trace back to one sample, sequenced in a study of beta chain features in type 1 diabetes. As every portion of the isolated RNA was reverse transcribed, the sequencing read expressed TCRB transcripts. Produced via immunoSEQ multiplex PCR; TCRdb's table is partial and in-frame only. Found here are about 620,000 clones, about 14% of them singletons; the top ten hold about 0.087%. The sample comprised naive CD4+ T cells from blood. These receptors were taken from a man aged 18-30 years in good health.

This clone was detected a few times. J is TRBJ1-5 and V is TRBV2; D gene unclear. The CDR3 loop spans 14 amino acids. Trimming left V 5 bases short and J 4 bases short, with 12 bases between. In germline, CDR1 is SNHLY, CDR2 FYNNEI. This CDR3 is CASSPRSSNQPQHF. As DNA, the CDR3 is TGTGCCAGCAGTCCTAGATCGAGTAATCAGCCCCAGCATTTT. Supplemented by reference TRBV2 and TRBJ1-5, the full variable domain reads EPEVTQTPSHQVTQMGQEVILRCVPISNHLYFYWYRQILGQKVEFLVSFYNNEISEKSEIFDDQFSVERPDGSNFTLKIRSTKLEDSAMYFCASSPRSSNQPQHFGDGTRLSIL.

This clone occurred a few times. J is TRBJ2-7 and V is TRBV10-3; 8 nucleotides align to TRBD1. CDR3 length: 16 residues. Germline V gene sequence: CDR1 ENHRY, CDR2 SYGVKD. V lost 0 bases to trimming and J lost 2 bases; unmatched junction nucleotides: 6. The CDR3 DNA is TGTGCCATCAGTGAGTCTGGACAGGGCCTTACCTACGAGCAGTACTTC. Translating it yields CAISESGQGLTYEQYF.

Only a few counts were recorded for this clone. This rearrangement joins TRBV7-3 to TRBJ2-1, with unresolved D. Deletions cut 4 bases from V and 10 bases from J, with 11 bases between. The germline V gene encodes CDR1 SGHTA and CDR2 FQGTGA. This CDR3 spans 12 amino acids. CDR3 loop: CASSSSVTEQFF. DNA for the CDR3: TGTGCCAGCAGCTCCAGTGTCACAGAGCAGTTCTTC.

The chain combines TRBV7-3 with TRBJ2-5, with D uncertain. Trimming cost V 5 bases and J 5 bases, with 9 bases left between them. The germline V gene encodes CDR1 SGHTA and CDR2 FQGTGA. This CDR3 region has 12 residues. The CDR3, as DNA: TGTGCCAGCAGCCCTCAGCGTGAGACCCAGTACTTC. As protein: CASSPQRETQYF.

The count of this clone is one. V and J are TRBV7-2 and TRBJ2-7, with D hard to call. The ends were cut back, 5 bases at V and 0 bases at J, with 5 bases in the middle. Per germline, CDR1 SGHTA and CDR2 FQGNSA. The CDR3 runs 12 residues. Here the CDR3 reads CASSAYSYEQYF. The CDR3 nucleotides are TGTGCCAGCAGCGCGTACTCCTACGAGCAGTACTTC. The full variable domain, completed using reference TRBV7-2 and TRBJ2-7, is GAGVSQSPSNKVTEKGKDVELRCDPISGHTALYWYRQSLGQGLEFLIYFQGNSAPDKSGLPSDRFSAERTGGSVSTLTIQRTQQEDSAVYLCASSAYSYEQYFGPGTRLTVT.

In this sample, this clone turned up a few times. The CDR3 loop is CAINPGNTEAFF. In nucleotides, the CDR3 is TGTGCCATCAACCCAGGAAACACTGAAGCTTTCTTT. The chain joins TRBV10-3 to TRBJ1-1; D is uncertain. Trimming removed 7 bases from V and 2 bases from J, with 8 bases in between. The germline gives CDR1 ENHRY, CDR2 SYGVKD. There are 12 residues in the CDR3.

The chain is built from TRBV7-9 and TRBJ1-4, with D maybe TRBD1 (6 bases). V lost 3 bases and J 5 bases, leaving 7 bases between the germline ends. The CDR3 consists of 13 residues. Germline V CDR1 and CDR2: SEHNR, FQNEAQ (reference sequence). In DNA form, the CDR3 reads TGTGCCAGCAGCTTGGACAGAAATGAAAAACTGTTTTTT. Translation: CASSLDRNEKLFF. Using reference TRBV7-9 and TRBJ1-4 for the parts outside the CDR3, the full variable domain is DTGVSQNPRHKITKRGQNVTFRCDPISEHNRLYWYRQTLGQGPEFLTYFQNEAQLEKSRLLSDRFSAERPKGSFSTLEIQRTEQGDSAMYLCASSLDRNEKLFFGSGTQLSVL.

The V gene is TRBV4-2, the J gene TRBJ2-1; TRBD2 is a possible D gene (7 bases). The CDR3 is made up of 16 amino acids. CDR1 and CDR2 (germline): LGHNA, YNFKEQ. Trimming took off 3 bases at V and 10 bases at J, with 22 bases between the two ends. The CDR3 bases are TGTGCCAGCAGCCAGGGTCTTCTGGGGGGGCCAAGGGAGCAGTTCTTC. Protein product: CASSQGLLGGPREQFF.

In its sample, this clone was seen a few times. The genes are TRBV19 and TRBJ2-1, with 8 bases lining up with TRBD2. Per germline, CDR1 LNHDA and CDR2 SQIVND (reference sequence). The CDR3 sequence is 16 residues long. V shed 7 bases, J shed 1 base, and the junction held 9 bases outside the gene matches. The CDR3: CASTPRLAWSYNEQFF. Here the CDR3 DNA reads TGTGCCAGTACCCCCCGACTAGCGTGGTCCTACAATGAGCAGTTCTTC.

The chain uses TRBV28 and TRBJ1-5; weak D call: TRBD1 (6 bases). CDR1 is MDHEN and CDR2 is SYDVKM in the germline V gene. V lost 6 bases and J 2 bases, leaving 14 bases between the germline ends. The CDR3 has 15 residues. The CDR3 protein is CASRDTGGGNQPQHF. The CDR3 DNA reads TGTGCCAGCAGAGATACGGGGGGCGGCAATCAGCCCCAGCATTTT.

Comment on this clone: The junction and the germline gene differ at one end; a read error may be behind it. The CDR3 here is CALSGQGGEQYF. DNA of the CDR3: TGTGCCCTCAGTGGACAGGGGGGAGAGCAGTACTTC. V and J are TRBV10-3 and TRBJ2-7; 10 bases agree with TRBD1. This CDR3 region has 12 residues. In germline, CDR1 is ENHRY, CDR2 SYGVKD.

This clone was picked up one time. The genes are TRBV4-3 and TRBJ1-2; D is unresolved. This CDR3 comprises 14 residues. Trimming stripped 0 bases from V and 4 bases from J, with 9 bases between. Per germline, CDR1 LGHNA and CDR2 YSLEER. The CDR3, as DNA: TGCGCCAGCAGCCAAGATCGTCTACCCTATGGCTACACCTTC. Protein sequence: CASSQDRLPYGYTF.

To note about this clone: This sample also contains other DNA sequences that code for the same CDR3. CDR3 in DNA: TGTGCCAGCAGCTTGGACAGGTACACAGATACGCAGTATTTT. Its protein is CASSLDRYTDTQYF. The chain is built from TRBV7-2 and TRBJ2-3; 7 nucleotides match TRBD1. This CDR3 spans 14 amino acids. Germline V gene data show CDR1 as SGHTA and CDR2 as FQGNSA. Trimming removed 3 bases from V and 2 bases from J; junction bases left unmatched: 2.

V is TRBV30 and J is TRBJ1-1; possibly TRBD1 for D (5 bases). The CDR3 consists of 12 residues. V was shortened by 4 bases and J by 11 bases, with 17 bases between the two germline ends. Germline assignment: CDR1 GTSNPN and CDR2 SVGIG (reference sequence). In DNA form, the CDR3 reads TGTGCCTGGACCACCCAGGGCAGGGTCGCTTTCTTT. It specifies CAWTTQGRVAFF.

This clone was observed a few times. The V call is TRBV6-1, the J call TRBJ2-2; no clear D gene. CDR1 is MNHNS, CDR2 SASEGT, per germline. The CDR3 consists of 12 residues. Trimming shortened V by 7 bases and J by 4 bases, and 7 bases separated the two germline ends. The CDR3 DNA follows: TGTGCCAGCAAAAGGGTCACCGGGGAGCTGTTTTTT. It translates to CASKRVTGELFF.

The chain combines TRBV10-3 with TRBJ2-1; unclear D gene. The CDR3 has 15 residues. V lost 3 bases and J lost 3, with 12 bases in between. CDR1 is ENHRY, CDR2 SYGVKD, per germline. For the CDR3, the DNA is TGTGCCATCAGTGATGGCGGTGGTATCTACAATGAGCAGTTCTTC. Translating it yields CAISDGGGIYNEQFF.

The chain carries TRBV5-1 and TRBJ2-7; TRBD2 is a possible D gene (6 bases). Germline CDR1 reads SGHRS; CDR2 reads YFSETQ. Trimming pared 5 bases from V and 0 bases from J, leaving 18 bases between. This CDR3 is 16 amino acids long. CDR3 protein: CASRLLSGGSSYEQYF. CDR3 in DNA: TGCGCCAGCAGACTCCTTAGCGGAGGCAGCTCCTACGAGCAGTACTTC.

This clone showed up just a few times. The rearrangement links TRBV4-3 to TRBJ2-7, with 9 bases aligning to TRBD2. CDR1 and CDR2 from the germline V gene are LGHNA and YSLEER. This CDR3 is 17 amino acids long. V shed 0 bases and J 1 base; nucleotides not matched to a gene: 7. The CDR3 loop reads CASSQDRGRAGSYEQYF. CDR3 DNA sequence: TGCGCCAGCAGCCAAGATCGCGGGAGGGCCGGGTCCTACGAGCAGTACTTC.

The CDR3 reads CAISSSGQGTNYGYTF. The CDR3 region has the DNA TGTGCCATCAGCTCTAGTGGACAGGGCACTAACTATGGCTACACCTTC. The chain has TRBV10-3 and TRBJ1-2; 8 bases match TRBD1. V shed 6 bases and J 0 bases; nucleotides not matched to a gene: 9. The germline CDR1 and CDR2 sequences are ENHRY and SYGVKD. The CDR3 is 16 amino acids.

V gene TRBV7-9 combines with J gene TRBJ2-7; 8 positions match TRBD2. This CDR3 has 15 residues. Trimming at V came to 4 bases and at J to 3 bases, leaving 8 bases not matched to a gene. CDR1 is SEHNR and CDR2 is FQNEAQ in the germline V gene (reference sequence). The CDR3 nucleotides are TGTGCCAGCAGCTCCCCGACTAGCGAGGGCTACGAGCAGTACTTC. Protein: CASSSPTSEGYEQYF.

V is TRBV7-9 and J is TRBJ2-1; the match to TRBD1 covers 7 bases. The germline gives CDR1 SEHNR, CDR2 FQNEAQ (reference sequence). J lost 8 bases, V lost 2 bases, and 12 bases had no gene match. The CDR3 covers 16 residues. CDR3 protein: CASSLWGTVDADEQFF. The CDR3 DNA reads as TGTGCCAGCAGCTTATGGGGGACAGTTGACGCGGATGAGCAGTTCTTC. The full variable domain, in which reference TRBV7-9 and TRBJ2-1 provide the parts outside the CDR3, is DTGVSQNPRHKITKRGQNVTFRCDPISEHNRLYWYRQTLGQGPEFLTYFQNEAQLEKSRLLSDRFSAERPKGSFSTLEIQRTEQGDSAMYLCASSLWGTVDADEQFFGPGTRLTVL.

The J gene is TRBJ2-7, the V gene TRBV18; D is unclear. The CDR3 spans 13 residues. The germline V gene has CDR1 KGHSH and CDR2 LQKENI. Trimming shortened V by 0 bases and J by 4 bases, and 7 bases separated the two germline ends. Written as DNA, the CDR3 is TGTGCCAGCTCACCACCACAACAGTACGAGCAGTACTTC. Amino acids: CASSPPQQYEQYF.

The table lists this clone with a few counts. V is TRBV10-3 and J is TRBJ1-2; 7 nucleotides agree with TRBD1. CDR3 length: 15 amino acids. Unmatched junction bases numbered 20, after V lost 11 bases and J lost 8 bases. From germline, CDR1 is ENHRY and CDR2 SYGVKD. Here the CDR3 DNA reads TGTGCCGCCTCGGTGGAGTCCGGACAGGCATGGGGCTACACCTTC. It specifies CAASVESGQAWGYTF.

This clone has more than one count but fewer than ten. This chain links TRBV7-2 with TRBJ1-3; a possible D gene is TRBD1 (5 bases). The germline gives CDR1 SGHTA, CDR2 FQGNSA. The CDR3 is made up of 14 amino acids. The V and J ends lost 5 bases and 10 bases respectively, with 18 bases between them. The CDR3 is CASSPQGRWGTIYF. The CDR3 coding sequence is TGTGCCAGCAGCCCCCAGGGACGGTGGGGGACCATATATTTT.

The chain carries TRBV18 and TRBJ1-1, with D possibly being TRBD1 (6 bases). V lost 4 bases, J lost 0 bases, and 12 bases lay in between. In germline, CDR1 is KGHSH, CDR2 LQKENI. The CDR3 extends over 15 amino acids. CDR3 coding DNA: TGTGCCAGCTCACGACAGGAGGATATGAACACTGAAGCTTTCTTT. This gives the protein CASSRQEDMNTEAFF. Full variable domain (remainder filled in from reference TRBV18 and TRBJ1-1): NAGVMQNPRHLVRRRGQEARLRCSPMKGHSHVYWYRQLPEEGLKFMVYLQKENIIDESGMPKERFSAEFPKEGPSILRIQQVVRGDSAAYFCASSRQEDMNTEAFFGQGTRLTVV.

V usage is TRBV6-5 and J usage is TRBJ2-3, with 8 bases identical to TRBD1. Germline loops: CDR1 MNHEY, CDR2 SVGAGI. The CDR3 is 15 residues long. J was trimmed by 4 bases and V by 6 bases; bases with no gene match: 9. CDR3 loop: CASSNGQGNADTQYF. CDR3 DNA: TGTGCCAGCAGCAATGGACAGGGCAATGCAGATACGCAGTATTTT.

The V call is TRBV18, the J call TRBJ2-1; no clear D gene. Trimming stripped 3 bases from V and 5 bases from J, with 11 bases between. The germline CDR1 and CDR2 sequences are KGHSH and LQKENI. The CDR3 runs to 14 residues. CDR3 amino acids: CASSPFPGDNEQFF. The DNA of the CDR3 is TGTGCCAGCTCACCGTTCCCGGGTGACAATGAGCAGTTCTTC.

This clone was found a few times. The chain links TRBV28 to TRBJ2-1; TRBD1 aligns across 9 bases. The junction had 9 bases not matched to a gene; V was cut back by 1 base and J by 8 bases. The V gene's germline CDR1 is MDHEN and CDR2 SYDVKM. This CDR3 has 16 amino acids. The CDR3 sequence is CASSLSGQGSADEQFF. CDR3 nucleotide sequence: TGTGCCAGCAGTTTATCGGGACAGGGAAGTGCGGATGAGCAGTTCTTC.

This clone was detected only a few times. The chain has TRBV5-1 and TRBJ2-4; D gene uncertain. The CDR3 consists of 13 residues. The V gene's germline CDR1 is SGHRS and CDR2 YFSETQ. V lost 4 bases and J lost 9, with 14 bases in between. This chain's CDR3 is CASSGYGLGIQYF. CDR3 nucleotide sequence: TGCGCCAGCAGCGGGTACGGGTTGGGCATTCAGTACTTC.

This clone was found a few times. The chain uses TRBV28 and TRBJ1-1; no reliable D call. The germline V gene has CDR1 MDHEN and CDR2 SYDVKM. The CDR3 loop spans 15 amino acids. Trimming cost V 2 bases and J 1 base, with 11 bases left between them. The CDR3 region has the DNA TGTGCCAGCAGTTTAAGTGGTAGGGAGAACACTGAAGCTTTCTTT. Amino acids: CASSLSGRENTEAFF.

The chain combines TRBV20-1 with TRBJ1-1; a possible D gene is TRBD1 (5 bases). CDR1 is DFQATT, CDR2 SNEGSKA, per germline (reference sequence). The CDR3 consists of 11 residues. Here the CDR3 reads CTGGRNTEAFF. The CDR3 DNA is TGCACCGGGGGGAGGAACACTGAAGCTTTCTTT.

The CDR3 DNA reads as TGCGCCAGCAGCTTTAGGGCCCAGGGGACTTACGAGCAGTACTTC. Amino acids: CASSFRAQGTYEQYF. The chain is built from TRBV5-1 and TRBJ2-7, with D perhaps TRBD1 or TRBD2 (6 bases each). Trimming removed 2 bases from V and 4 bases from J, with 16 bases in between. Germline V gives CDR1 SGHRS, CDR2 YFSETQ. The CDR3 covers 15 residues.